These 28 T cell receptor beta chains share one sample of origin, sequenced in a study of T-cell memory formation after mild COVID-19. TCRdb independently ran MiXCR on the 5' RACE reads; one entry per CDR3 protein. The profile shows some 300,000 distinct CDR3 sequences, around 20% of them singletons. Input material: PBMCs or a T cell subset sorted from them (not recorded which). The receptor set was obtained from a man aged 18 to 29 who had mild COVID-19 (a few samples of this study predate the infection). Cell type and time point are not known.

The gene calls are TRBV5-1 and TRBJ2-7; no firm D call. V was pared by 0 bases and J by 3 bases, with 7 bases between. The CDR3 contains 13 residues. The germline V gene has CDR1 SGHRS and CDR2 YFSETQ. The CDR3 spells CASSLGYNYEQYV. The CDR3 bases are TGCGCCAGCAGCTTGGGTTACAACTACGAGCAGTACGTC.

This sequence joins TRBV20-1 and TRBJ1-2; a weak D match, TRBD1 (6 bases). Trimming pared 3 bases from V and 4 bases from J, leaving 9 bases between. Germline CDR1 is DFQATT and CDR2 is SNEGSKA (reference sequence). The CDR3 is 12 residues long. As DNA, the CDR3 is TGCAGTGCTAGCGACAGGACCTATGGCTACACCTTC. Encoded protein: CSASDRTYGYTF.

The chain carries TRBV7-9 and TRBJ2-7; TRBD2 matches at 7 bases. The CDR3 spans 14 residues. The germline V gene encodes CDR1 SEHNR and CDR2 FQNEAQ (reference sequence). Unmatched junction bases numbered 8, after V lost 5 bases and J lost 4 bases. The chain's CDR3 is CASSLSGTNYEQYF. Written as DNA, the CDR3 is TGTGCCAGCAGCCTCTCCGGGACTAATTACGAGCAGTACTTC.

A note on this clonotype: One base away lies a much larger clone, so this may be a sequencing read error. The chain has TRBV25-1 and TRBJ2-3; 7 bases are shared with TRBD2. The CDR3 is made up of 15 amino acids. The germline V gene encodes CDR1 MGHDK and CDR2 SYGVNS. CDR3 coding DNA: TGTGCCAGCTGTGACTCGGCGGGGGATGGGGATACGCAGTATTTT. It is translated as CASCDSAGDGDTQYF.

The chain combines TRBV6-5 with TRBJ2-7, with D unresolved. V was shortened by 5 bases and J by 7 bases, with 12 bases between the two germline ends. The germline CDR1 and CDR2 sequences are MNHEY and SVGAGI. This CDR3 is 12 amino acids long. CDR3: CASSTPPDEQYF. As DNA, the CDR3 is TGTGCCAGCAGTACCCCCCCAGATGAGCAGTACTTC.

This clonotype appeared a few times. J is TRBJ2-3 and V is TRBV12-3 or TRBV12-4; perhaps TRBD1 as D (6 bases). The V and J ends lost 5 bases and 4 bases respectively, with 19 bases between them. The CDR3 loop spans 16 amino acids. The CDR3 region has the DNA TGTGCCAGCAGTCGACCGGGACACCAGGTCGCAGATACGCAGTATTTT. It is translated as CASSRPGHQVADTQYF.

This clonotype was observed a handful of times. The chain joins TRBV5-1 to TRBJ1-1; D is uncertain. V was pared by 0 bases and J by 1 base, with 10 bases between. The V gene's germline CDR1 is SGHRS and CDR2 YFSETQ. There are 15 residues in the CDR3. The CDR3 DNA reads as TGCGCCAGCAGCTTGGGTGCACAGCCGAACACTGAAGCTTTCTTT. This codes for CASSLGAQPNTEAFF.

The table lists this clonotype with many counts. V usage is TRBV24-1 and J usage is TRBJ2-5, with 14 positions matching TRBD2. Looked up from germline, CDR1 is KGHDR and CDR2 is SFDVKD. V shed 9 bases and J 5 bases; nucleotides not matched to a gene: 7. The CDR3 covers 15 residues. CDR3: CATEGTSGGRETQYF. The CDR3 nucleotides read TGTGCCACCGAAGGGACTAGCGGGGGCCGGGAGACCCAGTACTTC.

This clonotype was picked up many times. The chain links TRBV11-1 to TRBJ2-1; D not resolved. The germline CDR1 and CDR2 sequences are SGHAT and FQDESV (reference sequence). CDR3 length: 12 residues. Deletions cut 5 bases from V and 7 bases from J, with 9 bases between. In nucleotides, the CDR3 is TGTGCCAGCAGCCTCACTGCGAATGAGCAGTTCTTC. Its protein is CASSLTANEQFF.

This chain uses TRBV11-2 with TRBJ2-5, with 10 bases fitting TRBD2. After removal of 3 bases from V and 5 bases from J, the junction contained 9 bases not matched to a gene. This CDR3 has 16 amino acids. Per the germline V gene, CDR1 is SGHAT and CDR2 is FQNNGV. CDR3 bases: TGTGCCAGCAGCTTTGGAGCGGGGGGGCCCATTGAGACCCAGTACTTC. Its protein is CASSFGAGGPIETQYF.

The chain employs TRBV6-5 and TRBJ1-2, with D tentatively TRBD1 (5 bases). The V end lost 6 bases, the J end lost 5 bases, and 16 bases lay between the germline ends. This CDR3 has 14 residues. Germline CDR1 MNHEY, CDR2 SVGAGI. The CDR3 region is CASRSGTETYGYTF. Here the CDR3 DNA reads TGTGCCAGCAGAAGTGGGACCGAGACTTATGGCTACACCTTC.

V and J are TRBV29-1 and TRBJ2-7, with 8 bases fitting TRBD2. CDR1 and CDR2 (germline): SQVTM, ANQGSEA. With 5 bases clipped from V and 0 bases from J, the junction kept 9 bases outside the gene matches. This CDR3 comprises 15 residues. The CDR3 protein is CSVTIPGTSSYEQYV. CDR3 in DNA: TGCAGCGTTACCATCCCCGGGACTAGCTCCTACGAGCAGTACGTC.

V usage is TRBV6-2 or TRBV6-3 and J usage is TRBJ2-1; TRBD1 aligns across 10 bases. Germline V lookup: CDR1 MNHEY, CDR2 SVGEGT. CDR3 size: 13 residues. The V gene end was trimmed by 4 bases and the J gene end by 7 bases; junction bases not matched to a gene: 1. CDR3 protein: CASSSGQGNEQFF. The CDR3 DNA follows: TGTGCCAGCAGTTCGGGACAGGGGAATGAGCAGTTCTTC.

This clonotype was counted only a few times. The chain carries TRBV6-2 or TRBV6-3 and TRBJ2-3; D gene unclear. From germline, CDR1 is MNHEY and CDR2 SVGEGT. Between the trimmed V and J ends, which lost 5 bases and 6 bases, there was a span of 6 bases. This CDR3 has 11 residues. The CDR3 nucleotides read TGTGCCAGCAGTGCGTCGGATACGCAGTATTTT. It specifies CASSASDTQYF.

The chain has TRBV20-1 and TRBJ2-5; 7 bases match TRBD1. This CDR3 comprises 16 residues. V was clipped by 7 bases and J by 2 bases; unmatched bases: 16. Germline assignment: CDR1 DFQATT and CDR2 SNEGSKA (reference sequence). The CDR3 nucleotides read TGCAGTGGCAGTCAACCGGGACAGATGCTTCAAGAGACCCAGTACTTC. Protein: CSGSQPGQMLQETQYF.

In this sample, this clonotype turned up a few times. The genes are TRBV12-3 or TRBV12-4 and TRBJ2-2; the D gene is possibly TRBD1 (5 bases). V was cut by 6 bases and J by 6 bases, with 14 bases left in between. This CDR3 region has 14 residues. The CDR3 DNA sequence: TGTGCCAGCAGCCCCAGGGTTCCGGCCGGGGAGCTGTTTTTT. Its translation: CASSPRVPAGELFF.

This clonotype was observed at least ten times. V gene TRBV7-2 combines with J gene TRBJ1-1; D is uncertain. The CDR3 runs to 14 residues. The ends were cut back, 5 bases at V and 3 bases at J, with 13 bases in the middle. The germline V gene has CDR1 SGHTA and CDR2 FQGNSA. CDR3 protein: CASSLTAADTEAFF. For the CDR3, the DNA is TGTGCCAGCAGCCTCACGGCGGCGGACACTGAAGCTTTCTTT.

This clonotype was observed a few times. The chain joins TRBV4-1 to TRBJ2-1, with TRBD2 identical over 12 bases. CDR3 length equals 16 residues. Per the germline V gene, CDR1 is MGHRA and CDR2 is YSYEKL. V dropped 4 bases and J dropped 7; count of bases not matched to a gene: 8. The CDR3 protein is CASSPLGLAGANEQFF. DNA for the CDR3: TGCGCCAGCAGCCCGTTGGGACTAGCGGGTGCAAATGAGCAGTTCTTC.

This clonotype appeared many times. This sequence joins TRBV7-2 and TRBJ2-7; the D gene could be TRBD1 or TRBD2 (6 bases each). The CDR3 totals 15 residues. Germline V gene lookup returns CDR1 SGHTA and CDR2 FQGNSA. The germline V and J ends were trimmed by 1 base and 5 bases, with 15 bases remaining between them. The chain's CDR3 is CASSLVGGLFDEQYF. The CDR3 coding sequence is TGTGCCAGCAGCTTAGTTGGGGGGCTATTCGACGAGCAGTACTTC.

The V and J genes are TRBV5-1 and TRBJ2-1; D gene ambiguous. Germline CDR1 SGHRS, CDR2 YFSETQ. The CDR3 is 13 amino acids. The V end lost 2 bases, the J end lost 0 bases, and 3 bases lay between the germline ends. DNA of the CDR3: TGCGCCAGCAGCTTTACCTCCTACAATGAGCAGTTCTTC. It yields the protein CASSFTSYNEQFF.

This clonotype came up many times. The V call is TRBV20-1, the J call TRBJ1-5; D call uncertain. V lost 6 bases and J lost 4, with 16 bases in between. Germline loops: CDR1 DFQATT, CDR2 SNEGSKA (reference sequence). The CDR3 loop spans 14 amino acids. The CDR3 bases are TGCAGTGCCCTTTCGGGCTCTGAAAATCAGCCCCAGCATTTT. Translating it yields CSALSGSENQPQHF.

This clonotype was counted between two and nine times. The chain recombines TRBV12-3 or TRBV12-4 with TRBJ2-3, with D possibly TRBD2 on 6 matching bases. V lost 6 bases and J 4 bases, leaving 14 bases between the germline ends. The CDR3 loop spans 14 amino acids. The CDR3 DNA follows: TGTGCCAGCAGCCAACTAGCTATCGCAGATACGCAGTATTTT. Its translation: CASSQLAIADTQYF.

This chain connects TRBV5-6 to TRBJ2-7; D is perhaps TRBD1 (5 bases). Trimming shortened V by 0 bases and J by 9 bases, and 10 bases separated the two germline ends. This CDR3 contains 12 residues. CDR1 is SGHDT, CDR2 YYEEEE, per germline. In DNA, the CDR3 is TGTGCCAGCAGCTTGGCCAGGGCAGGGCAGTACTTC. Protein sequence: CASSLARAGQYF. Full variable domain (rest looked up from reference TRBV5-6 and TRBJ2-7): DAGVTQSPTHLIKTRGQQVTLRCSPKSGHDTVSWYQQALGQGPQFIFQYYEEEERQRGNFPDRFSGHQFPNYSSELNVNALLLGDSALYLCASSLARAGQYFGPGTRLTVT.

This clonotype was seen repeatedly, ten times or more. The chain recombines TRBV7-9 with TRBJ2-4; perhaps TRBD1 as D (6 bases). The germline CDR1 and CDR2 sequences are SEHNR and FQNEAQ (reference sequence). V lost 3 bases and J 6 bases, leaving 12 bases between the germline ends. This CDR3 is 14 amino acids long. CDR3 loop: CASSFQGSPNIQYF. For the CDR3, the DNA is TGTGCCAGCAGCTTTCAGGGGTCTCCAAACATTCAGTACTTC.

This clonotype was counted a few times. This sequence joins TRBV5-1 and TRBJ2-5; 7 nucleotides agree with TRBD2. This CDR3 region has 17 residues. The germline gives CDR1 SGHRS, CDR2 YFSETQ. Trimming cost V 0 bases and J 4 bases; bases outside gene matches: 12. DNA for the CDR3: TGCGCCAGCAGCTTGGCGGCGCGCGGGAGAGTGGCAGAGACCCAGTACTTC. Encoded protein: CASSLAARGRVAETQYF.

This clonotype was found a few times. The V call is TRBV9, the J call TRBJ2-3, with D hard to call. There are 15 residues in the CDR3. Germline CDR1 SGDLS, CDR2 YYNGEE. Trimming removed 2 bases from V and 4 bases from J, with 14 bases in between. The CDR3 region has the DNA TGTGCCAGCAGCGTCGCCTTATCCGGCGCAGATACGCAGTATTTT. This sequence encodes CASSVALSGADTQYF.

The genes are TRBV29-1 and TRBJ2-5, with D perhaps matching TRBD1 or TRBD2 (5 bases each). Trimming pared 2 bases from V and 4 bases from J, leaving 17 bases between. Looked up from germline, CDR1 is SQVTM and CDR2 is ANQGSEA. The CDR3 is 15 residues long. The CDR3 is CSVEQLGDGGETQYF. CDR3 DNA sequence: TGCAGCGTTGAACAGCTAGGGGATGGGGGAGAGACCCAGTACTTC.

The V call is TRBV5-1, the J call TRBJ2-1, with D possibly called TRBD1 or TRBD2 (6 bases each). Deletions cut 0 bases from V and 2 bases from J, with 12 bases between. The CDR3 spans 16 residues. CDR1 and CDR2 (germline): SGHRS, YFSETQ. This CDR3 reads CASSLVGGTTYNEQFF. DNA of the CDR3: TGCGCCAGCAGCTTGGTCGGGGGCACAACCTACAATGAGCAGTTCTTC.